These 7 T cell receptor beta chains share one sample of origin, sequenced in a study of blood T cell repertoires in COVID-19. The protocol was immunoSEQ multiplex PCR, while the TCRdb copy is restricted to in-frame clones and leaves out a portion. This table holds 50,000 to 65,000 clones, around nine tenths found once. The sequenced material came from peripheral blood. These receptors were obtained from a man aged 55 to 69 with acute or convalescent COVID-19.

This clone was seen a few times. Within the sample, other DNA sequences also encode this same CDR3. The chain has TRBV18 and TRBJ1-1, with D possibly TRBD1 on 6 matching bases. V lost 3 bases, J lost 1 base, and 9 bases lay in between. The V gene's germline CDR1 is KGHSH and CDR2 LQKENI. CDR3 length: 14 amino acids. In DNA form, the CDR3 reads TGTGCCAGCTCACCGGGACAAGGGAACACTGAAGCTTTCTTT. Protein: CASSPGQGNTEAFF.

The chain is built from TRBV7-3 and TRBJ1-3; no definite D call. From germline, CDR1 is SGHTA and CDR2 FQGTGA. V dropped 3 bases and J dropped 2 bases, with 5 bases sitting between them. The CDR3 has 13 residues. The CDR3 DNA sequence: TGTGCCAGCAGCTTCTCCCCTGGAAACACCATATATTTT. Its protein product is CASSFSPGNTIYF.

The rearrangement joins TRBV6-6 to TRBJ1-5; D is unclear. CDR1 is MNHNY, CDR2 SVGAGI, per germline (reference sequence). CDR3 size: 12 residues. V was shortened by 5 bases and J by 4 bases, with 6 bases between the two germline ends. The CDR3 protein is CASSPSNQPQHF. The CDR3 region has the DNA TGTGCCAGCAGTCCGTCTAATCAGCCCCAGCATTTT.

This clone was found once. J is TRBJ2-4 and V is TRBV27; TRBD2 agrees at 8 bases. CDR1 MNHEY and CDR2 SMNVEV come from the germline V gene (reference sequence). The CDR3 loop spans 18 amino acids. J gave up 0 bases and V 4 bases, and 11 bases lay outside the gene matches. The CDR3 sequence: CASSSPAGAILAKNIQYF. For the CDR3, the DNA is TGTGCCAGCAGTTCTCCAGCGGGAGCCATTTTAGCCAAAAACATTCAGTACTTC.

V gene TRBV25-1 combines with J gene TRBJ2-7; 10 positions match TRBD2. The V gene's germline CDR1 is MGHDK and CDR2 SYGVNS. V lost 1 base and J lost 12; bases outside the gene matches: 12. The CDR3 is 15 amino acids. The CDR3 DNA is TGTGCCAGCAGTGAATGGAGCCTACATAGCGGGAGGCTGTACTTC. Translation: CASSEWSLHSGRLYF.

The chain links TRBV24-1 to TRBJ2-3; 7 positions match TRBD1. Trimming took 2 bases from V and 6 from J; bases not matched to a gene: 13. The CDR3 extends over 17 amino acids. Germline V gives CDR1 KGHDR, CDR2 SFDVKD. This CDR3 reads CATSDSGQTHSSDTQYF. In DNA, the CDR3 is TGTGCCACCAGTGATTCGGGACAGACGCACAGTTCTGATACGCAGTATTTT.

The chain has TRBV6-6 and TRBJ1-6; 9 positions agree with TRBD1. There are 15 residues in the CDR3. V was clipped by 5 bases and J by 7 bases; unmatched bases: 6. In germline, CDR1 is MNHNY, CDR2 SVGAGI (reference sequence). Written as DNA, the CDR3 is TGTGCCAGCAGTATGGACAGGGGAGGGAATTCACCCCTCCACTTT. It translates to CASSMDRGGNSPLHF.